The subject of this entry is one TCR beta chain. The source of the sample is a study of blood T cells in healthy people across ages. For the second PCR, which ran for 7 to 11 cycles, a sample-barcoded 5' primer and a J-beta primer mix were used. MiXCR was run by TCRdb on the 5' RACE reads, yielding one entry per CDR3 protein. Of more than 600,000 distinct CDR3 sequences listed, around a quarter are singletons. The ends were cut back, 4 bases at V and 8 bases at J, with 9 bases in the middle. Germline CDR1 is SNHLY and CDR2 is FYNNEI. This CDR3 is built from 12 residues. These data are also associated with another study on T cells of mothers and their children.

This receptor was obtained from a boy younger than 18 in good health. The sequencing input was blood. The chain links TRBV2 to TRBJ2-1; the D is unclear. The CDR3 reads CASSGIFDEQFF. CDR3 nucleotide sequence: TGTGCCAGCAGTGGAATATTTGATGAGCAGTTCTTC. The complete variable domain, with remaining parts taken from reference TRBV2 and TRBJ2-1, reads EPEVTQTPSHQVTQMGQEVILRCVPISNHLYFYWYRQILGQKVEFLVSFYNNEISEKSEIFDDQFSVERPDGSNFTLKIRSTKLEDSAMYFCASSGIFDEQFFGPGTRLTVL.